Listed here is a single TCR beta chain. Its specificity is not known. TCRdb redid the calling of the multiplex PCR reads with MiXCR, one entry per CDR3 protein. The sample carries more than 250,000 distinct CDR3 sequences, 30% recorded once. This entry belongs to a study of breast tumors, draining lymph nodes, adjacent tissues. General study findings and limits: Luminal-like breast cancer showed significantly greater tumor-nontumor repertoire similarity than basal-like breast cancer did. Compared with lymph nodes, tumors were less diverse; compared with nontumor tissue, more. Tumor T cell lymph node origin was a supported hypothesis, not proven.

Samples came from axillary lymph nodes draining the breast cancer. Germline loops: CDR1 SSHAT, CDR2 FNYEAQ (reference sequence). The CDR3 covers 12 residues. The source material was axillary lymph node tissue. The rearrangement links TRBV7-7 to TRBJ2-5; D might be TRBD2 (6 bases). The clonotype was recovered from a female donor with breast cancer. Some clones in this sample may be carry-over from other donors' samples. CDR3 loop: CARMAGQETQYF. DNA of the CDR3: TGTGCTAGAATGGCGGGACAAGAGACCCAGTACTTC.